This paragraph reports one TCR beta chain. As yet, its antigen is unknown. PCR employed 60 Vbeta and 13 Jbeta primers. Method: immunoSEQ multiplex PCR; TCRdb's copy keeps in-frame clones and lacks some. Of more than 45,000 clones in the sample, approximately 63% were seen once. The sample originates from a study of cytomegalovirus exposure and HLA in healthy donors. Study at large: The study's early data release held tens of millions of unique TCRs from HLA-typed donors. General observations from the study: There were a few CMV-associated chains whose specificity for CMV antigens was confirmed in vitro. Later analysis identified a missense DCLRE1C variant that was linked to TCR beta V- and J-gene trimming. There were reportedly fewer N-insertions in an Asian-associated ancestry cluster than the roughly 700-donor mean, in a later analysis.

The sequenced material came from PBMCs. This clonotype was obtained from a woman aged 60-70 years in good health and CMV-seropositive.

The CDR3 protein is CASRGQGRGGGYTF. In DNA form, the CDR3 reads TGTGCCAGCAGGGGACAGGGGAGAGGAGGTGGCTACACCTTC. The chain recombines TRBV27 with TRBJ1-2; 10 positions agree with TRBD1. CDR3 length: 14 residues. V lost 6 bases and J lost 7; bases outside the gene matches: 8. Germline V lookup: CDR1 MNHEY, CDR2 SMNVEV (reference sequence).